This T cell receptor (beta chain) was sequenced during a study of regulatory T cells in long-lasting Graves disease. Broader study findings: Persistent patients had a count of shared public clonotypes (approximately 3,000) that exceeded that of new patients (966). Patients with persistent Graves' had lower TCR diversity than newly diagnosed patients. When disease was persistent, TRBV28, TRBJ1-2 and TRBJ2-5 were the favored segments.

Germline lookup yields CDR1 MDHEN and CDR2 SYDVKM. V was shortened by 2 bases and J by 3 bases, with 7 bases between the two germline ends. CDR3 length: 13 amino acids. The sample holds many counts of this clonotype. The target antigen is unknown. The time point: persistent/refractory GD, antithyroid drugs over 5 years with positive TRAb. From PBMCs, RNA was extracted and then used to make the TCR library. It was American Thyroid Association guidelines that determined Graves' disease diagnosis. Arm-PCR with iRepertoire HTBI primers amplified the CDR3 regions for these TCR beta libraries. In TCRdb, the multiplex PCR reads were re-called with MiXCR into one record per CDR3 protein. The sample holds some 340,000 distinct CDR3 sequences, roughly 24% seen once.

The receptor's source is a woman between 40 and 55 years old with Graves disease. The chain uses TRBV28 and TRBJ1-1, with D unresolved. The material was peripheral blood mononuclear cells (PBMCs), obtained when the disease was refractory, from a patient treated with antithyroid drugs. The chain's CDR3 is CASSLGPHTEAFF. The CDR3 nucleotides are TGTGCCAGCAGTTTAGGGCCCCACACTGAAGCTTTCTTT.